The 30 T cell receptor beta chains presented below share a single source sample, sequenced in a study of shared clonotypes between healthy human individuals. Generated by immunoSEQ multiplex PCR, the TCRdb table keeps only in-frame clones and is missing some. In the table there are approximately 640,000 clones, 55% to 75% of which are singletons. Sequences were obtained from memory CD4+ T cells sorted from blood. The subset here: CD45RA-negative fraction. The receptor source for this set is a woman aged 30 to 39 in good health.

This chain's CDR3 is CSGTNGTAYGYTF. The CDR3 DNA follows: TGCAGCGGGACCAACGGGACCGCCTATGGCTACACCTTC. The chain carries TRBV29-1 and TRBJ1-2, with D possibly matching TRBD1 (5 bases). The CDR3 covers 13 residues. Germline V gene lookup returns CDR1 SQVTM and CDR2 ANQGSEA. V lost 7 bases and J 4 bases, leaving 16 bases between the germline ends.

The chain employs TRBV29-1 and TRBJ1-1; D possibly corresponds to TRBD1 (6 bases). The V and J ends lost 0 bases and 0 bases respectively, with 11 bases between them. The CDR3 sequence is 15 residues long. Germline assignment: CDR1 SQVTM and CDR2 ANQGSEA. DNA of the CDR3: TGCAGCGTTGAAGATCGGGGGGCGGTGAACACTGAAGCTTTCTTT. It encodes CSVEDRGAVNTEAFF.

V gene TRBV28 combines with J gene TRBJ1-5; the D is unclear. Trimming pared 6 bases from V and 2 bases from J, leaving 17 bases between. This CDR3 comprises 16 residues. Germline values: CDR1 MDHEN, CDR2 SYDVKM. The CDR3 nucleotides read TGTGCCAGCAGCCCGCGGGCCTTCAGTGGCAATCAGCCCCAGCATTTT. Amino acid sequence: CASSPRAFSGNQPQHF.

The chain carries TRBV5-1 and TRBJ1-2; D gene ambiguous. This CDR3 has 18 amino acids. V gave up 5 bases and J gave up 4 bases, with 27 bases separating them. Germline-derived CDR1 and CDR2 are SGHRS and YFSETQ. The CDR3: CASRLGIQSSLLPYGYTF. CDR3 in DNA: TGCGCCAGCAGGCTTGGTATTCAATCTTCCCTGCTCCCCTATGGCTACACCTTC. The full variable domain, with the rest looked up from reference TRBV5-1 and TRBJ1-2, is KAGVTQTPRYLIKTRGQQVTLSCSPISGHRSVSWYQQTPGQGLQFLFEYFSETQRNKGNFPGRFSGRQFSNSRSEMNVSTLELGDSALYLCASRLGIQSSLLPYGYTFGSGTRLTVV.

In its sample, this clone was seen once. This CDR3 is CATEAAYEQYF. CDR3 coding DNA: TGTGCCACCGAGGCCGCCTACGAGCAGTACTTC. This chain connects TRBV28 to TRBJ2-7; the D is unclear. Germline V lookup: CDR1 MDHEN, CDR2 SYDVKM. The CDR3 contains 11 residues. Trimming cost V 10 bases and J 2 bases, with 9 bases left between them. Full variable domain (remainder filled in from reference TRBV28 and TRBJ2-7): DVKVTQSSRYLVKRTGEKVFLECVQDMDHENMFWYRQDPGLGLRLIYFSYDVKMKEKGDIPEGYSVSREKKERFSLILESASTNQTSMYLCATEAAYEQYFGPGTRLTVT.

The V gene is TRBV19, the J gene TRBJ2-1; 9 nucleotides align to TRBD2. CDR1 is LNHDA and CDR2 is SQIVND in the germline V gene (reference sequence). The CDR3 has 18 amino acids. After removal of 4 bases from V and 4 bases from J, the junction contained 14 bases not matched to a gene. CDR3 in DNA: TGTGCCAGTAGTACCAATCCCCCAGGTAGCGGGAGTTACAATGAGCAGTTCTTC. This codes for CASSTNPPGSGSYNEQFF.

The V and J genes are TRBV7-2 and TRBJ2-2; tentative D call: TRBD2 (5 bases). V shed 1 base and J shed 4 bases, with 19 bases lying between them. The length of the CDR3 is 18 residues. The germline V gene encodes CDR1 SGHTA and CDR2 FQGNSA. CDR3 nucleotides: TGTGCCAGCAGCTTAGATCTTTCGGGCGGGCTTTCCACCGGGGAGCTGTTTTTT. Its protein is CASSLDLSGGLSTGELFF.

The chain employs TRBV7-2 and TRBJ2-7, with D maybe TRBD2 (6 bases). The CDR3 covers 15 residues. Germline V lookup: CDR1 SGHTA, CDR2 FQGNSA. The V and J ends lost 1 base and 11 bases respectively, with 21 bases between them. CDR3 loop: CASSLVALAPKAKYF. CDR3 sequence (DNA): TGTGCCAGCAGCTTAGTCGCCCTAGCGCCCAAAGCGAAGTACTTC.

A word on this clone: An end of the junction differs from the germline gene, which may be a read error. The CDR3 nucleotides read TGTGCCAGGGAGTACTTGGCCGTGAAAGACTTC. Translating it yields CAREYLAVKDF. J is TRBJ2-7 and V is TRBV27, with D unclear. Germline assignment: CDR1 MNHEY and CDR2 SMNVEV (reference sequence). The CDR3 runs 11 residues.

The chain employs TRBV2 and TRBJ2-3, with a tentative D call TRBD2 (6 bases). The CDR3 sequence is 15 residues long. Trimming pared 6 bases from V and 2 bases from J, leaving 15 bases between. CDR1 and CDR2 (germline): SNHLY, FYNNEI. CDR3 residues: CASRYRAGYTDTQYF. The CDR3 bases are TGTGCCAGCAGATACCGAGCGGGTTACACAGATACGCAGTATTTT.

This clone has only a few counts. Other DNA sequences in this sample translate to the same CDR3. The chain links TRBV6-6 to TRBJ1-2; TRBD1 matches 10 bases. The J segment lost 2 bases and the V segment lost 2 bases, leaving 2 bases of the junction unmatched. Germline CDR1 and CDR2: MNHNY and SVGAGI (reference sequence). The length of the CDR3 is 15 residues. As DNA, the CDR3 is TGTGCCAGCAGTTACGGGGACAGGGGAAACTATGGCTACACCTTC. Its translation: CASSYGDRGNYGYTF.

This chain uses TRBV5-1 with TRBJ2-1; 7 bases map to TRBD1. This CDR3 has 18 amino acids. V lost 1 base and J lost 0; bases outside the gene matches: 10. From germline, CDR1 is SGHRS and CDR2 YFSETQ. CDR3 nucleotides: TGCGCCAGCAGCTTGACCGGGACAGCTCATAGCTCCTACAATGAGCAGTTCTTC. Residues: CASSLTGTAHSSYNEQFF.

V usage is TRBV6-6 and J usage is TRBJ2-1; 9 positions match TRBD2. CDR1 is MNHNY and CDR2 is SVGAGI in the germline V gene (reference sequence). Trimming removed 2 bases from V and 8 bases from J; junction bases left unmatched: 7. There are 15 residues in the CDR3. The CDR3 is CASSYAGTSPYEQFF. The CDR3 DNA is TGTGCCAGCAGTTACGCCGGGACTAGCCCCTATGAGCAGTTCTTC.

The chain uses TRBV27 and TRBJ2-7, with D possibly matching TRBD1 (7 bases). The CDR3 contains 15 residues. Trimming stripped 4 bases from V and 4 bases from J, with 17 bases between. In germline, CDR1 is MNHEY, CDR2 SMNVEV (reference sequence). The chain's CDR3 is CASSSNPQGGYEQYF. DNA for the CDR3: TGTGCCAGCAGTTCGAACCCCCAGGGGGGTTACGAGCAGTACTTC.

The CDR3 reads CASSTGTGVYGYTF. DNA of the CDR3: TGTGCCAGCAGCACCGGGACAGGGGTGTACGGCTACACCTTC. The chain uses TRBV2 and TRBJ1-2, with 10 bases matching TRBD1. The germline gives CDR1 SNHLY, CDR2 FYNNEI. V trimming: 6 bases; J trimming: 8 bases; junction bases outside the gene matches: 9. The CDR3 loop spans 14 amino acids.

The chain carries TRBV7-2 and TRBJ2-7; 14 bases match TRBD2. This CDR3 spans 18 amino acids. The V and J ends lost 5 bases and 2 bases, in that order; junction bases with no gene match: 11. From germline, CDR1 is SGHTA and CDR2 FQGNSA. CDR3 amino acids: CASSPTSGRATVPYEQYF. CDR3 nucleotide sequence: TGTGCCAGCAGCCCGACTAGCGGGAGGGCGACGGTACCCTACGAGCAGTACTTC.

This clone was counted many times. The V and J genes are TRBV5-1 and TRBJ1-4; 9 positions agree with TRBD1. This CDR3 spans 15 amino acids. J lost 1 base, V lost 4 bases, and 2 bases had no gene match. The germline V gene encodes CDR1 SGHRS and CDR2 YFSETQ. Here the CDR3 DNA reads TGCGCCAGCAGCCAGGGACAGGGAACTAATGAAAAACTGTTTTTT. Translation gives CASSQGQGTNEKLFF.

The chain uses TRBV11-1 and TRBJ2-1, with 11 nucleotides matching TRBD2. The CDR3 consists of 16 residues. Trimming removed 2 bases from V and 4 bases from J; junction bases left unmatched: 4. Germline assignment: CDR1 SGHAT and CDR2 FQDESV (reference sequence). CDR3 coding DNA: TGTGCCAGCAGCTTAACGGGACTAGCGGTGTACAATGAGCAGTTCTTC. Protein: CASSLTGLAVYNEQFF.

The chain is built from TRBV28 and TRBJ1-2, with TRBD1 matching over 9 bases. This CDR3 comprises 16 residues. Per the germline V gene, CDR1 is MDHEN and CDR2 is SYDVKM. The J segment lost 6 bases and the V segment lost 3 bases, leaving 11 bases of the junction unmatched. CDR3 nucleotide sequence: TGTGCCAGCAGTTTGGGTTACAGGGGGCTTCTTGATGGCTACACCTTC. Protein sequence: CASSLGYRGLLDGYTF.

The chain links TRBV2 to TRBJ1-2; tentatively, D is TRBD1 (6 bases). The CDR3 is 14 amino acids. Trimming shortened V by 8 bases and J by 1 base, and 14 bases separated the two germline ends. CDR1 is SNHLY, CDR2 FYNNEI, per germline. CDR3 in DNA: TGTGCCAGCCCAAAGGACAGCCTTAACTATGGCTACACCTTC. It codes for CASPKDSLNYGYTF.

As to this clone: A clone one base away is much larger, so this may be a read error. J is TRBJ1-5 and V is TRBV28; no firm D call. Between the trimmed V and J ends, which lost 7 bases and 0 bases, there was a span of 10 bases. The CDR3 has 14 residues. The germline CDR1 and CDR2 sequences are MDHEN and SYDVKM. The CDR3 here is CASTQFYSNQPQHF. CDR3 in DNA: TGTGCCAGCACCCAGTTTTATAGCAATCAGCCCCAGCATTTT.

With regard to this clone: At one end, the junction sequence differs from germline, possibly due to a read error. The chain's CDR3 is CASSETPDF. For the CDR3, the DNA is TGTGCCAGCAGTGAAACCCCAGACTTC. The chain couples TRBV2 to TRBJ1-2; D call uncertain. Germline CDR1 reads SNHLY; CDR2 reads FYNNEI. The CDR3 contains 9 residues.

The chain uses TRBV27 and TRBJ1-4; 7 nucleotides align to TRBD1. This CDR3 comprises 14 residues. The germline CDR1 and CDR2 sequences are MNHEY and SMNVEV (reference sequence). The trim removed 6 bases at V and 6 bases at J, leaving 7 bases unmatched. CDR3 in amino acids: CASRLDRVDEKLFF. In DNA form, the CDR3 reads TGTGCCAGCAGACTCGACAGGGTGGATGAAAAACTGTTTTTT.

The chain has TRBV2 and TRBJ1-1; 7 bases match TRBD1. The CDR3 covers 14 residues. CDR1 and CDR2 (germline): SNHLY, FYNNEI. V lost 9 bases, J lost 8 bases, and 15 bases stayed unmatched. The CDR3 region has the DNA TGTGCCAGAAACCCCAAACCGGGACAGAGAGAAGCTTTCTTT. This sequence encodes CARNPKPGQREAFF.

CDR3 in amino acids: CSVALGPSSYNEQFF. The CDR3 DNA follows: TGCAGCGTTGCCCTCGGACCGAGCTCCTACAATGAGCAGTTCTTC. This chain connects TRBV29-1 to TRBJ2-1; D not resolved. CDR3 length: 15 amino acids. The ends were cut back, 4 bases at V and 0 bases at J, with 13 bases in the middle. Per the germline V gene, CDR1 is SQVTM and CDR2 is ANQGSEA.

This chain links TRBV28 with TRBJ2-7, with a tentative D call TRBD1 (5 bases). The germline V and J ends were trimmed by 8 bases and 2 bases, with 13 bases remaining between them. The CDR3 spans 13 residues. The germline V gene has CDR1 MDHEN and CDR2 SYDVKM. CDR3 sequence (DNA): TGTGCCAGCGGGGCTGGGGAAACCTACGAGCAGTACTTC. Its protein is CASGAGETYEQYF. Full variable domain (outside the CDR3, taken from reference TRBV28 and TRBJ2-7): DVKVTQSSRYLVKRTGEKVFLECVQDMDHENMFWYRQDPGLGLRLIYFSYDVKMKEKGDIPEGYSVSREKKERFSLILESASTNQTSMYLCASGAGETYEQYFGPGTRLTVT.

This clone was picked up many times. The CDR3 coding sequence is TGTGCCAGCAGCCTAAACAGGCCGGAGGGGACCCAGTACTTC. This encodes CASSLNRPEGTQYF. The rearrangement uses TRBV7-6 and TRBJ2-5; the D gene is possibly TRBD2 (6 bases). The CDR3 runs to 14 residues. Germline V gene lookup returns CDR1 SGHVS and CDR2 FNYEAQ. Trimming stripped 5 bases from V and 7 bases from J, with 17 bases between.

The rearrangement links TRBV2 to TRBJ2-7; 8 bases are a match to TRBD2. With 4 bases clipped from V and 3 bases from J, the junction kept 20 bases outside the gene matches. This CDR3 region has 19 residues. Germline V gene lookup returns CDR1 SNHLY and CDR2 FYNNEI. CDR3 DNA: TGTGCCAGCAGTGTGGGGTTGGTTTACCGGGAGGGTGTGAGCTACGAGCAGTACTTC. Translated, it gives CASSVGLVYREGVSYEQYF.

The gene calls are TRBV7-9 and TRBJ2-1, with 12 bases identical to TRBD2. CDR1 is SEHNR, CDR2 FQNEAQ, per germline (reference sequence). The ends lost 0 bases at V and 7 bases at J; junction bases unmatched: 7. The CDR3 runs to 17 residues. The CDR3: CASSLAWTSGIGNEQFF. The DNA for the CDR3 is TGTGCCAGCAGCTTAGCGTGGACTAGCGGGATCGGTAATGAGCAGTTCTTC.

In regard to this clone: Other nucleotide sequences from this sample produce the same CDR3. V gene TRBV28 combines with J gene TRBJ2-7; D gene ambiguous. Germline CDR1 is MDHEN and CDR2 is SYDVKM. V lost 6 bases to trimming and J lost 2 bases, with 8 bases between them. The CDR3 is made up of 12 amino acids. The CDR3 is CASRGQAYEQYF. The CDR3 DNA follows: TGTGCCAGCAGGGGTCAGGCCTACGAGCAGTACTTC.